The 11 T cell receptor beta chains below were found in one sample sequenced in a study of blood T cell repertoires in COVID-19. Assay: immunoSEQ multiplex PCR; the TCRdb copy retains only in-frame clones and omits some. Altogether over 100,000 clones are present, about nine tenths being singletons, with the ten largest covering around 4%. Source material: peripheral blood. All receptors derive from a man in his late teens or twenties with acute or convalescent COVID-19.

This clone appeared a single time. V usage is TRBV5-6 and J usage is TRBJ1-2, with D tentatively TRBD1 (6 bases). This CDR3 is 15 amino acids long. The V end lost 4 bases, the J end lost 0 bases, and 13 bases lay between the germline ends. Germline loops: CDR1 SGHDT, CDR2 YYEEEE. CDR3 in amino acids: CASSRPGQSNYGYTF. CDR3 sequence (DNA): TGTGCCAGCAGCCGACCGGGACAATCTAACTATGGCTACACCTTC.

This chain joins TRBV9 and TRBJ2-5, with 12 bases aligning to TRBD1. Germline CDR1 is SGDLS and CDR2 is YYNGEE. The CDR3 has 17 amino acids. Trimming cost V 3 bases and J 3 bases; bases outside gene matches: 9. This chain's CDR3 is CASSDGGDRGPEETQYF. Written as DNA, the CDR3 is TGTGCCAGCAGCGACGGCGGGGACAGGGGGCCCGAAGAGACCCAGTACTTC.

The gene calls are TRBV7-8 and TRBJ2-3; weak D call: TRBD1 (5 bases). The CDR3 totals 14 residues. Trimming took 5 bases from V and 0 from J, leaving 9 bases between them. Germline values: CDR1 SGHVS, CDR2 FQNEAQ. In DNA, the CDR3 is TGTGCCAGCAGCACCCGACAGAGCACAGATACGCAGTATTTT. Its translation: CASSTRQSTDTQYF.

V and J are TRBV7-8 and TRBJ2-2; 9 bases align to TRBD2. CDR3 length: 16 amino acids. Trimming took 2 bases from V and 1 from J; bases not matched to a gene: 2. Germline-derived CDR1 and CDR2 are SGHVS and FQNEAQ. The CDR3 protein is CASSLKAGGNTGELFF. The CDR3 DNA reads TGTGCCAGCAGCTTAAAAGCGGGAGGGAACACCGGGGAGCTGTTTTTT. Full variable domain (remainder filled in from reference TRBV7-8 and TRBJ2-2): GAGVSQSPRYKVAKRGQDVALRCDPISGHVSLFWYQQALGQGPEFLTYFQNEAQLDKSGLPSDRFFAERPEGSVSTLKIQRTQQEDSAVYLCASSLKAGGNTGELFFGEGSRLTVL.

This chain links TRBV7-9 with TRBJ2-1; D gene unclear. CDR3 length: 12 residues. Germline V CDR1 and CDR2: SEHNR, FQNEAQ (reference sequence). Trimming removed 5 bases from V and 1 base from J, with 3 bases in between. CDR3 DNA: TGTGCCAGCAGCCATTCCTACAATGAGCAGTTCTTC. Translated: CASSHSYNEQFF. Supplemented by reference TRBV7-9 and TRBJ2-1, the full variable domain reads DTGVSQNPRHKITKRGQNVTFRCDPISEHNRLYWYRQTLGQGPEFLTYFQNEAQLEKSRLLSDRFSAERPKGSFSTLEIQRTEQGDSAMYLCASSHSYNEQFFGPGTRLTVL.

This clone has only one observation. V gene TRBV6-5 combines with J gene TRBJ2-3; 11 positions agree with TRBD2. The CDR3 covers 14 residues. Per germline, CDR1 MNHEY and CDR2 SVGAGI. V shed 4 bases and J 8 bases; nucleotides not matched to a gene: 5. CDR3 in DNA: TGTGCCAGCAGTTTTAGCGGGGGGGCAGCTACGCAGTATTTT. It translates to CASSFSGGAATQYF.

This chain uses TRBV5-4 with TRBJ2-2; 7 nucleotides agree with TRBD2. CDR1 and CDR2 (germline): SGHNT, YYREEE (reference sequence). The CDR3 is 16 amino acids. Trimming at V came to 3 bases and at J to 4 bases, leaving 9 bases not matched to a gene. CDR3 loop: CASSSPGREGTGELFF. As DNA, the CDR3 is TGTGCCAGCAGCTCACCGGGAAGGGAGGGCACCGGGGAGCTGTTTTTT.

This clone has only one observation. This chain joins TRBV6-1 and TRBJ2-4; TRBD1 matches 7 bases. With 4 bases clipped from V and 1 base from J, the junction kept 19 bases outside the gene matches. The CDR3 loop spans 20 amino acids. Germline CDR1 and CDR2: MNHNS and SASEGT. For the CDR3, the DNA is TGTGCCAGCAGTGGAGGAATAAGGACAGGTACCGCAATGGCCAAAAACATTCAGTACTTC. Its translation is CASSGGIRTGTAMAKNIQYF.

CDR3 DNA sequence: TGCGCCAGCAGCAAACGGGACAGCTTGGGCTCACCCCTCCACTTT. This gives the protein CASSKRDSLGSPLHF. The rearrangement joins TRBV4-1 to TRBJ1-6, with 7 bases aligning to TRBD1. CDR3 length: 15 amino acids. V was pared by 5 bases and J by 10 bases, with 11 bases of the junction left unmatched. Germline CDR1 MGHRA, CDR2 YSYEKL.

This chain connects TRBV15 to TRBJ1-6, with 12 bases lining up with TRBD1. With 3 bases clipped from V and 5 bases from J, the junction kept 5 bases outside the gene matches. The CDR3 runs 17 residues. In germline, CDR1 is LNHNV, CDR2 YYDKDF (reference sequence). The CDR3, as DNA: TGTGCCACCAGCAGGGGTGGGACAGGGGGCAATAATTCACCCCTCCACTTT. Translating gives CATSRGGTGGNNSPLHF.

This clone has a single count. This CDR3 reads CASSEVKGSPYEQYF. In DNA form, the CDR3 reads TGTGCCAGCAGTGAAGTTAAGGGGTCACCCTACGAGCAGTACTTC. This rearrangement joins TRBV6-1 to TRBJ2-7, with D possibly being TRBD1 (5 bases). This CDR3 comprises 15 residues. The V and J ends lost 1 base and 2 bases respectively, with 12 bases between them. The germline V gene encodes CDR1 MNHNS and CDR2 SASEGT.